This T cell receptor (beta chain) was recovered during a study of human T cells and chemical hapten exposure. At the level of the study: Across its 20 to 30 weeks, the study gave patients weekly diphenylcyclopropenone doses to the scalp. Study findings and constraints: TCRs exceeding 1 in 1000 frequency stayed unchanged with DPC sensitization. Positively correlated with patch test score were the counts of PT1 expanded TCRs.

Unique molecular identifiers were attached to individual cDNA molecules during library preparation. TCRdb reprocessed the RACE reads via MiXCR and lists one record per CDR3 protein. The table lists about 140,000 distinct CDR3 sequences, around 11% of them singletons. Sample time point: patch test 2, 6 weeks after DPC sensitization. Treatment meaning: therapeutic diphenylcyclopropenone sensitization with weekly scalp DPC. Germline assignment: CDR1 LGHNT and CDR2 FRNRAP. The V end lost 1 base, the J end lost 7 bases, and 17 bases lay between the germline ends. The CDR3 length is 17 residues. About this clonotype: Its target is not known.

This TCR was sampled from a woman between 50 and 59 years old with alopecia areata. Some clones in this sample may be carry-over from other donors' samples. The rearrangement links TRBV12-5 to TRBJ1-6, with D possibly TRBD1 on 6 matching bases. The specimen was whole blood, collected in connection with sensitization to the hapten diphenylcyclopropenone (DPC). The CDR3 nucleotides read TGTGCTAGTGGTTTGGCCCCAGGGGCTGGTATGAATTCACCCCTCCACTTT. As protein: CASGLAPGAGMNSPLHF.